The sequence of this T cell receptor (beta chain) was determined in a study of blood T cell repertoires in COVID-19. Germline CDR1 reads WSHSY; CDR2 reads SAAADI. The CDR3 extends over 18 amino acids. V shed 6 bases and J 6 bases; nucleotides not matched to a gene: 20. In the authors' methods: It was from reference gene primer amplification that nucleated cell counts were estimated. Sequenced by immunoSEQ multiplex PCR; TCRdb stores in-frame clones only, minus some. D and trimming come from the DNA, and the V and J calls and clone size come from that table. The data contain roughly 70,000 clones, around 82% of them singletons.

The gene calls are TRBV10-2 and TRBJ1-1; 9 bases match TRBD1. This receptor was taken from a human donor in a cohort sampled during active COVID-19. The material sequenced was peripheral blood. CDR3 DNA sequence: TGCGCCAGCAGCCTAGAGGGGACAGGGTTTAGGGAAATCGCTGAAGCTTTCTTT. It translates to CASSLEGTGFREIAEAFF.